This TCR beta chain was obtained from a study of cytomegalovirus exposure and HLA in healthy donors. Broader study findings: One variant, a missense change in DCLRE1C, was linked in a later analysis to TCR beta V- and J-gene trimming.

V lost 3 bases and J lost 2, with 11 bases in between. From germline, CDR1 is GTSNPN and CDR2 SVGIG (reference sequence). This CDR3 is 14 amino acids long. Amplification used 60 Vbeta primers and 13 Jbeta primers. Profiling relied on immunoSEQ multiplex PCR, and the TCRdb table lists in-frame clones only, not all of them. The data show roughly 140,000 clones, roughly 62% seen once. With regard to this clone: Its antigen is not identified.

The chain carries TRBV30 and TRBJ2-1, with D possibly being TRBD2 (6 bases). The TCR originated in a man aged 55 to 70 in good health and CMV-seronegative. The sequenced sample was PBMCs. The chain's CDR3 is CAWSPGTPYNEQFF. CDR3 nucleotides: TGTGCCTGGAGCCCGGGGACTCCCTACAATGAGCAGTTCTTC.